This entry lists 4 T cell receptor beta chains sequenced from one sample in a study of neoadjuvant anti-PD-1 for oral cavity cancer listed by TCRdb under 2021. The time point label on this specimen signifies: after neoadjuvant nivolumab, at surgical resection. Receptors were amplified or captured by the immunoSEQ multiplex PCR assay. TCRdb mirrors the immuneACCESS table, restricted to in-frame sequences. Some clones are absent from its copies; in checked studies, under half trace to an unresolved V gene, and the reason for the others is unknown. For this sample the table gives some 61,000 clones, of which about 88% were detected only once. The ten largest clones capture 3% to 3.5% of the sample. The specimen comprised PBMCs, sampled after nivolumab (anti-PD-1) treatment. The origin of the receptors is a person between 40 and 85 years old with oral cavity squamous cell carcinoma.

The chain employs TRBV7-6 and TRBJ2-2, with 8 nucleotides matching TRBD1. The CDR3 consists of 17 residues. Unmatched junction bases numbered 3, after V lost 0 bases and J lost 0 bases. Germline CDR1 reads SGHVS; CDR2 reads FNYEAQ. CDR3 sequence reads: CASSLAQGQANTGELFF. The CDR3 coding sequence is TGTGCCAGCAGCTTAGCGCAGGGACAGGCGAACACCGGGGAGCTGTTTTTT.

This clone was recorded only once. This sequence joins TRBV5-1 and TRBJ2-5; D possibly corresponds to TRBD1 (6 bases). The ends were cut back, 0 bases at V and 4 bases at J, with 10 bases in the middle. This CDR3 has 14 amino acids. Germline CDR1 is SGHRS and CDR2 is YFSETQ. The CDR3 sequence: CASSLDVTGETQYF. The CDR3 nucleotides are TGCGCCAGCAGCTTGGATGTGACAGGAGAGACCCAGTACTTC.

This chain links TRBV2 with TRBJ2-5, with D maybe TRBD2 (6 bases). Deletions cut 0 bases from V and 5 bases from J, with 13 bases between. The CDR3 has 15 residues. Germline V lookup: CDR1 SNHLY, CDR2 FYNNEI. The CDR3 loop is CASSEASGTGETQYF. The CDR3 DNA reads TGTGCCAGCAGTGAAGCTAGCGGCACGGGGGAGACCCAGTACTTC.

This sequence joins TRBV6-1 and TRBJ1-5; D may be TRBD1 (5 bases). V was shortened by 2 bases and J by 0 bases, with 11 bases between the two germline ends. Germline V gene data show CDR1 as MNHNS and CDR2 as SASEGT. There are 16 residues in the CDR3. DNA of the CDR3: TGTGCCAGCAGTGAAAGGAGACAGTATAGCAATCAGCCCCAGCATTTT. It is translated as CASSERRQYSNQPQHF.